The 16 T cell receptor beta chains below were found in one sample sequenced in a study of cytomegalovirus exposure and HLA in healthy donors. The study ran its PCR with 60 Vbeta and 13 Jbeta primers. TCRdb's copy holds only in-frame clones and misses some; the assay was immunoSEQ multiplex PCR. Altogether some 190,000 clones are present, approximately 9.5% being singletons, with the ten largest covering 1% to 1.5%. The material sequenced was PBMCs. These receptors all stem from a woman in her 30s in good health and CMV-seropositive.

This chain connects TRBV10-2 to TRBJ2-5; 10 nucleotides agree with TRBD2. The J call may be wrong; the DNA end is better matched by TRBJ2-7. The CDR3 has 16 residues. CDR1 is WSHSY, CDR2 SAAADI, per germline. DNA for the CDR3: TGCGCCAGCCAAAGGTCTAGCGGGAGCCTTTCCTACGAGCAGTACTTC. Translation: CASQRSSGSLSYEQYF.

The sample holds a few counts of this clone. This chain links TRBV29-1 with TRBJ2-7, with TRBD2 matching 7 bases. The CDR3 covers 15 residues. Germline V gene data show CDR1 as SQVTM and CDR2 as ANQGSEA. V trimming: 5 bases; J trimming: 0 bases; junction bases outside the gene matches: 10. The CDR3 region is CSVLGSRTSSYEQYF. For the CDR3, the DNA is TGCAGCGTTTTAGGGTCCCGGACTAGCTCCTACGAGCAGTACTTC.

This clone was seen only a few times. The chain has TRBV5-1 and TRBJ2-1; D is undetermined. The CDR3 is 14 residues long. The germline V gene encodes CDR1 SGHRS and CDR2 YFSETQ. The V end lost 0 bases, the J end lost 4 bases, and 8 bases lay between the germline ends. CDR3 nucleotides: TGCGCCAGCAGCTTGGGTGGCTCTTACAATGAGCAGTTCTTC. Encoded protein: CASSLGGSYNEQFF.

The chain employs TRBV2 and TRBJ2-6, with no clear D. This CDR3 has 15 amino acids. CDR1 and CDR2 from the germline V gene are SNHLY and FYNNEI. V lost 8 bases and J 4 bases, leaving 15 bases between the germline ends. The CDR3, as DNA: TGTGCCAGCGATAGACCGGGTAGGGGGGCCAACGTCCTGACTTTC. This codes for CASDRPGRGANVLTF.

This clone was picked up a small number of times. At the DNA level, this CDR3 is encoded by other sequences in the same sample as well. CDR3 amino acids: CASSLLSPGLSTNEKLFF. Here the CDR3 DNA reads TGCGCCAGCAGCTTGCTATCGCCCGGACTCTCAACTAATGAAAAACTGTTTTTT. The chain is built from TRBV5-1 and TRBJ1-4; D is uncertain. This CDR3 spans 18 amino acids. Germline lookup yields CDR1 SGHRS and CDR2 YFSETQ. Trimming removed 1 base at V and 0 bases at J, with 16 bases between.

CDR3 DNA sequence: TGTGCCAGTAGTACGACTCTCGGACAGGGACACACAGATACGCAGTATTTT. It translates to CASSTTLGQGHTDTQYF. The chain has TRBV19 and TRBJ2-3; 8 positions match TRBD1. CDR3 length: 17 residues. CDR1 is LNHDA and CDR2 is SQIVND in the germline V gene (reference sequence). V was pared by 4 bases and J by 2 bases, with 11 bases of the junction left unmatched. Full variable domain (rest looked up from reference TRBV19 and TRBJ2-3): DGGITQSPKYLFRKEGQNVTLSCEQNLNHDAMYWYRQDPGQGLRLIYYSQIVNDFQKGDIAEGYSVSREKKESFPLTVTSAQKNPTAFYLCASSTTLGQGHTDTQYFGPGTRLTVL.

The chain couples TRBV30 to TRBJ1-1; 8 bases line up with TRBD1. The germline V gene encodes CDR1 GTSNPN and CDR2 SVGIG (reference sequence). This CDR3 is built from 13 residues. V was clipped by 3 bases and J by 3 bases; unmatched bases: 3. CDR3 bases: TGTGCCTGGAGCAGGGGGCAGGACACTGAAGCTTTCTTT. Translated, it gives CAWSRGQDTEAFF.

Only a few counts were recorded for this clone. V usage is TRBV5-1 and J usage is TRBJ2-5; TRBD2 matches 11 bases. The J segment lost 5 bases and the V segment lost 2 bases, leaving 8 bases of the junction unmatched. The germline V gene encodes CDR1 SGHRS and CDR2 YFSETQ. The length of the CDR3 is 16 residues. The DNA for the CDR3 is TGCGCCAGCAGCTTTCTAGCGGGAGGCCCCAGGGAGACCCAGTACTTC. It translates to CASSFLAGGPRETQYF. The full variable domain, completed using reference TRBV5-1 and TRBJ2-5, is KAGVTQTPRYLIKTRGQQVTLSCSPISGHRSVSWYQQTPGQGLQFLFEYFSETQRNKGNFPGRFSGRQFSNSRSEMNVSTLELGDSALYLCASSFLAGGPRETQYFGPGTRLLVL.

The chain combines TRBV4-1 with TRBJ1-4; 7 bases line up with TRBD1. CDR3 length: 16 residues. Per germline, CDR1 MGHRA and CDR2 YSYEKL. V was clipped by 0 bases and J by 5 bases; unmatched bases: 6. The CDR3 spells CASSQDLGTANEKLFF. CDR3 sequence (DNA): TGCGCCAGCAGCCAAGATTTGGGGACAGCGAATGAAAAACTGTTTTTT.

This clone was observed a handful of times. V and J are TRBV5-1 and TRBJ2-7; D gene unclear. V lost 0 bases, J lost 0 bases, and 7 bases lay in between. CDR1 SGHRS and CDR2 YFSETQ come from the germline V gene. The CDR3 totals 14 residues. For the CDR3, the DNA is TGCGCCAGCAGCTTGGGAATAGACTCCTACGAGCAGTACTTC. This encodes CASSLGIDSYEQYF. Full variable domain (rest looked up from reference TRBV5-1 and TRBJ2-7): KAGVTQTPRYLIKTRGQQVTLSCSPISGHRSVSWYQQTPGQGLQFLFEYFSETQRNKGNFPGRFSGRQFSNSRSEMNVSTLELGDSALYLCASSLGIDSYEQYFGPGTRLTVT.

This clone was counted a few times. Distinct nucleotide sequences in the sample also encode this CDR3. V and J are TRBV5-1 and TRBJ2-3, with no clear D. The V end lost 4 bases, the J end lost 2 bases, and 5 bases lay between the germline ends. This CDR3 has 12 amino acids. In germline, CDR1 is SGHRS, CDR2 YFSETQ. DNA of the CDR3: TGCGCCAGCAGCCTATCCACAGATACGCAGTATTTT. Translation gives CASSLSTDTQYF.

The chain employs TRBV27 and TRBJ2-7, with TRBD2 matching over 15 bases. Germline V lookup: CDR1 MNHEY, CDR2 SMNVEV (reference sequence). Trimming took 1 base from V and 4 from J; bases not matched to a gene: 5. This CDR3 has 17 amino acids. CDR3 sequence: CASSLWGTSGRLYEQYF. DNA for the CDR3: TGTGCCAGCAGTTTATGGGGGACTAGCGGGAGGCTTTACGAGCAGTACTTC.

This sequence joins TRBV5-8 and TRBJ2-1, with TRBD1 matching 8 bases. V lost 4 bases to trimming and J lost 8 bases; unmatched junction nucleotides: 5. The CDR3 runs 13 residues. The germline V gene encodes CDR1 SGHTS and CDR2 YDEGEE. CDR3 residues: CASSLPGGDEQFF. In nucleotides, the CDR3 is TGTGCCAGCAGCCTCCCAGGGGGCGATGAGCAGTTCTTC.

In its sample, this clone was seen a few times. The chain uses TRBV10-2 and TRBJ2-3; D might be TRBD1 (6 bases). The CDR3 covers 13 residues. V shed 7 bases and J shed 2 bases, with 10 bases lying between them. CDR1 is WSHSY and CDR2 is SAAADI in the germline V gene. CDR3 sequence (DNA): TGCGCCAGCATAGGACAGTTCACAGATACGCAGTATTTT. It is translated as CASIGQFTDTQYF.

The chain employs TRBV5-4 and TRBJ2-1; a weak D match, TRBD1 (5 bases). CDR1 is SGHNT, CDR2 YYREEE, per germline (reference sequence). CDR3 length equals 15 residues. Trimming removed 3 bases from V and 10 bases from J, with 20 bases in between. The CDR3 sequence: CASSWALDQAGEQFF. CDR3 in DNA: TGTGCCAGCAGCTGGGCCCTAGATCAAGCAGGGGAGCAGTTCTTC.

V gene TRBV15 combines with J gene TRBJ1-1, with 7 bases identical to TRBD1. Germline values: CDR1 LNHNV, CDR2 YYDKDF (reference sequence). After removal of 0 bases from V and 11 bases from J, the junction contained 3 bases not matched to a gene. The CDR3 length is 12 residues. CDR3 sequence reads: CATSRDDREAFF. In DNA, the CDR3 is TGTGCCACCAGCAGAGATGACAGGGAGGCTTTCTTT.